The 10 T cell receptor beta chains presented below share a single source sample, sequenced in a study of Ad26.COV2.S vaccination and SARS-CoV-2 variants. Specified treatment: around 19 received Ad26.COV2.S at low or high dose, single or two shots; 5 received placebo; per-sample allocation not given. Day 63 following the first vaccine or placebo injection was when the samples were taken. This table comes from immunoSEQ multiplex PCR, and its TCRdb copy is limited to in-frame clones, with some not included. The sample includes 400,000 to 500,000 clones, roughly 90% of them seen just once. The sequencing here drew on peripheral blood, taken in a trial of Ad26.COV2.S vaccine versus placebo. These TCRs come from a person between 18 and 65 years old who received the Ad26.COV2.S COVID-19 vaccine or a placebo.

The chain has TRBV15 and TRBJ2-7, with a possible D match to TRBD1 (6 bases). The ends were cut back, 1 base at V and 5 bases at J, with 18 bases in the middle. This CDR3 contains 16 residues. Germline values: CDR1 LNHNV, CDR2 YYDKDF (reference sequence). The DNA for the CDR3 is TGTGCCACCAGCAGAGGGATCCTCGGGACAAACCACGAGCAGTACTTC. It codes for CATSRGILGTNHEQYF.

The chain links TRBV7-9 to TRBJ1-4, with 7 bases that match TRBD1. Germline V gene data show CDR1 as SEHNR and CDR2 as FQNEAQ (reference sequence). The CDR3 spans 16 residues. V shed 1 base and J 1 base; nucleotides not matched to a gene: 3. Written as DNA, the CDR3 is TGTGCCAGCAGCTTAGGTTGGGACAGAACTAATGAAAAACTGTTTTTT. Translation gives CASSLGWDRTNEKLFF.

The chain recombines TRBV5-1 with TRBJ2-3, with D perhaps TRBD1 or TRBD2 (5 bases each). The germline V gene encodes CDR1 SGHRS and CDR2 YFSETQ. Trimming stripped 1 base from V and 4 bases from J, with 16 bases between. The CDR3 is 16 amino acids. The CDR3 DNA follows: TGCGCCAGCAGCTTGTTGGGACGCGCGAAAGCAGATACGCAGTATTTT. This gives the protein CASSLLGRAKADTQYF.

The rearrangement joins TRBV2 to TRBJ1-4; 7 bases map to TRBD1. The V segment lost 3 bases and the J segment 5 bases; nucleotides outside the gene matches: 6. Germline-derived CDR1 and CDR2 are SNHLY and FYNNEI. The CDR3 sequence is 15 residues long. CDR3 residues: CASSDPSTGNEKLFF. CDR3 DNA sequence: TGTGCCAGCAGTGACCCCTCGACAGGGAATGAAAAACTGTTTTTT.

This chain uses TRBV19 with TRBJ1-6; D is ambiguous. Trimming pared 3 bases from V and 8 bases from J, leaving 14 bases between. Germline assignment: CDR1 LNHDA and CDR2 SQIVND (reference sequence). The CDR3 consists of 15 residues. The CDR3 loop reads CASSILGTPHSPLHF. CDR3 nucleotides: TGTGCCAGTAGTATCTTGGGTACCCCCCATTCACCCCTCCACTTT.

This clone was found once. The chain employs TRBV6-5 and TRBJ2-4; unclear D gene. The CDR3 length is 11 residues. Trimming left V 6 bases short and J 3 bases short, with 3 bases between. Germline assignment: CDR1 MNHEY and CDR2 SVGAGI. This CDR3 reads CASSNKNIQYF. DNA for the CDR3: TGTGCCAGCAGCAACAAAAACATTCAGTACTTC.

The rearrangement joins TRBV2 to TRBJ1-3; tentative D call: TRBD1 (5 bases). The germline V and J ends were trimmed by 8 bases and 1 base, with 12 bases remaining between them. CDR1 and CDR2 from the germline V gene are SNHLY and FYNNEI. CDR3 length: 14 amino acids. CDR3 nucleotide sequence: TGTGCCAGCCAGGGTTTCGGTTCTGGAAACACCATATATTTT. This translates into CASQGFGSGNTIYF.

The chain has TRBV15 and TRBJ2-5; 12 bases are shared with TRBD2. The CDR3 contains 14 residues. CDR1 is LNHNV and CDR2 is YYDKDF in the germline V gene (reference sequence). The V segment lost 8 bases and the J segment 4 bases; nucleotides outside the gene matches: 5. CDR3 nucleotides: TGTGCCACCTCCCTAGCGGGGGGGATAGAGACCCAGTACTTC. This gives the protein CATSLAGGIETQYF.

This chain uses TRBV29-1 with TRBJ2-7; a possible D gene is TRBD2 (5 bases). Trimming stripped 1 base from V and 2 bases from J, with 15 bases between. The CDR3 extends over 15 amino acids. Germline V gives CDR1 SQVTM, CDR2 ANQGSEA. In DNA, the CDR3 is TGCAGCGTTGAAGCGCCCTTCGGGGTTACCTACGAGCAGTACTTC. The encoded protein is CSVEAPFGVTYEQYF.

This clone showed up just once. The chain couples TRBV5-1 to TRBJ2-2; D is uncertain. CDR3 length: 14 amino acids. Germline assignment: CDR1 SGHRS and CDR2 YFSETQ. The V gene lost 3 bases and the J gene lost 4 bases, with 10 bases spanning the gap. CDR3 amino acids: CASSSGTLTGELFF. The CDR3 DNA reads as TGCGCCAGCAGCTCCGGTACACTCACCGGGGAGCTGTTTTTT.